One and the same sample provided the 7 T cell receptor beta chains below, sequenced in a study of blood T cell repertoires in COVID-19. Here immunoSEQ multiplex PCR was the method, and the copy in TCRdb shows in-frame clones only, minus some. This sample has roughly 200,000 clones, with roughly 81% found just once. The sequencing input was peripheral blood. All receptors come from a woman between 40 and 50 years old with COVID-19, enrolled during active disease.

J is TRBJ1-2 and V is TRBV28, with a weak D call TRBD1 (6 bases). V lost 5 bases and J lost 4, with 14 bases in between. Per the germline V gene, CDR1 is MDHEN and CDR2 is SYDVKM. The CDR3 contains 14 residues. CDR3 in amino acids: CASSRPGQSYGYTF. CDR3 bases: TGTGCCAGCAGTAGACCGGGACAATCCTATGGCTACACCTTC.

This chain connects TRBV19 to TRBJ2-1; 10 positions match TRBD2. V lost 6 bases, J lost 6 bases, and 8 bases stayed unmatched. The CDR3 extends over 15 amino acids. Germline loops: CDR1 LNHDA, CDR2 SQIVND (reference sequence). CDR3 nucleotide sequence: TGTGCCAGTAGCCGTGAAGCGGGAGGGCCCAATGAGCAGTTCTTC. Protein sequence: CASSREAGGPNEQFF.

The V call is TRBV4-1, the J call TRBJ2-2; 8 bases match TRBD2. Germline CDR1 reads MGHRA; CDR2 reads YSYEKL. V dropped 2 bases and J dropped 4; count of bases not matched to a gene: 0. This CDR3 has 14 residues. CDR3: CASSQREGTGELFF. The CDR3 DNA sequence: TGCGCCAGCAGCCAACGGGAGGGCACCGGGGAGCTGTTTTTT.

The chain joins TRBV6-1 to TRBJ2-3; TRBD1 aligns across 9 bases. The trim removed 2 bases at V and 3 bases at J, leaving 3 bases unmatched. Germline V gene data show CDR1 as MNHNS and CDR2 as SASEGT. The CDR3 is made up of 15 amino acids. CDR3 DNA sequence: TGTGCCAGCAGTGAACCGGGACAGGGTACAGATACGCAGTATTTT. Protein: CASSEPGQGTDTQYF.

This clone has at least ten counts. The rearrangement joins TRBV19 to TRBJ2-1; TRBD2 matches 13 bases. V was clipped by 3 bases and J by 9 bases; unmatched bases: 11. Germline-derived CDR1 and CDR2 are LNHDA and SQIVND (reference sequence). The CDR3 runs to 17 residues. DNA for the CDR3: TGTGCCAGTAGTATCGGGGAGACTAGCGGGAGGAGGAGTGAGCAGTTCTTC. Its translation: CASSIGETSGRRSEQFF.

The rearrangement uses TRBV18 and TRBJ1-2; TRBD1 might be the D (5 bases). Germline CDR1 and CDR2: KGHSH and LQKENI. This CDR3 comprises 15 residues. V dropped 8 bases and J dropped 2 bases, with 18 bases sitting between them. CDR3 in DNA: TGTGCCAGCCAGGGTGATACGGGCAAGAACTATGGCTACACCTTC. Translated: CASQGDTGKNYGYTF.

V is TRBV30 and J is TRBJ2-5; maybe TRBD2 (5 bases). CDR3 length: 14 amino acids. Trimming shortened V by 3 bases and J by 4 bases, and 15 bases separated the two germline ends. Germline V gene lookup returns CDR1 GTSNPN and CDR2 SVGIG (reference sequence). CDR3 region: CAWRGGLIGETQYF. In nucleotides, the CDR3 is TGTGCCTGGAGAGGCGGGCTTATCGGAGAGACCCAGTACTTC. Based on the CDR3 plus reference TRBV30 and TRBJ2-5, the full variable domain is SQTIHQWPATLVQPVGSPLSLECTVEGTSNPNLYWYRQAAGRGLQLLFYSVGIGQISSEVPQNLSASRPQDRQFILSSKKLLLSDSGFYLCAWRGGLIGETQYFGPGTRLLVL.